Listed here is a single TCR beta chain. Its antigen remains undetermined. Per-base qualities were not stored, and no clone one base away is much larger. Patients with autoimmune disease history or receiving systemic immunosuppression were excluded from the trial. Peripheral blood for TCR sequencing was collected from all dose cohorts at baseline, on cycle 4 day 1, and on cycle 7 day 1. The samples were drawn from a first-in-human, open-label, multicenter phase I dose-escalation trial of ivuxolimab. The trial enrolled adults with locally advanced or metastatic head and neck squamous cell, hepatocellular, melanoma or renal cell carcinoma. Before TCR sequencing, CD4+ T cells and CD8+ T cells were sorted from peripheral blood as separate populations. For sequencing of the TCRbeta CDR3 region, genomic DNA was extracted from the sorted cells. The immunoSEQ Assay was used to sequence the TCRbeta CDR3 regions. Imported from immuneACCESS, the table was reduced by TCRdb to in-frame sequences with V and J called. These copies leave out some clones; in studies compared against another copy, an unresolved V gene accounts for under half, and the cause of the remainder is not known. In this sample the table shows around 64,000 clones, 75% to 85% of which occur a single time. The ten largest clones take up 0.95% to 1.5% of the sample.

This sample is drawn from a study of OX40 agonist ivuxolimab in advanced cancers. At the level of the whole study: The costimulatory receptor OX40 (CD134) was targeted by ivuxolimab, a fully human IgG2 agonistic monoclonal antibody. Intravenous ivuxolimab was administered to patients every 2 weeks at six dose levels: 0.01, 0.1, 0.3, 1.5, 3 and 10 mg/kg. Among the roughly 52 dose-escalation patients, around 20 had hepatocellular carcinoma, 15 or so melanoma, 9 renal cell carcinoma and 9 head and neck cancer. The dose-escalation cohort was about 83% male with a mean age of about 60 years, ranging from roughly 23 to 80. Patients were allowed to have had prior anti-PD-1, anti-PD-L1 or anti-CTLA-4 therapy, and approximately 40% of the dose-escalation patients had been treated with checkpoint inhibitors. Partial responses occurred in three dose-escalation patients, of whom one had hepatocellular carcinoma and two had cutaneous melanoma. The purpose of peripheral TCRbeta sequencing was to test whether ivuxolimab changed TCR sequence diversity and led to clonal T-cell expansion. The monotherapy dose-escalation portion (N = 52 patients) of the phase I ivuxolimab trial is reported in the paper. Study-level results and caveats: At doses from 0.1 to 3.0 mg/kg, clonal expansion was seen in both CD4+ and CD8+ blood T cells between baseline and week 6. Low levels of normalized T-cell clonal expansion were also seen in some patients who did not respond. Partial responders in the 0.1-3.0 mg/kg groups had among the lowest normalized peripheral clonal expansion, especially among CD8+ T cells. After ivuxolimab, CD8+ T cells had more expanded clones than CD4+ T cells on average. Antigen specificity was not determined for the clonally expanded peripheral T cells.

This receptor was obtained from an adult with an advanced solid tumor such as melanoma, head and neck, liver or kidney cancer. The sample consisted of CD4+ or CD8+ T cells sorted from blood, taken in a trial of the OX40 agonist ivuxolimab.

CDR3 reads: CASSGRVPNEKLFF. The DNA reads TGTGCCAGTAGTGGAAGGGTCCCTAATGAAAAACTGTTTTTT. This chain joins TRBV19 to TRBJ1-4; no D gene is confidently identified. According to the germline V gene (reference sequence), CDR1 reads LNHDA and CDR2 reads SQIVND. V drops 5 bases and J drops 3 bases, leaving 10 bases in between. The CDR3 sequence holds 14 residues, the cysteine and phenylalanine included. Only the CDR3 region is kept as DNA, spanning 42 bases read in frame from base 1.